These 9 T cell receptor beta chains originate from one sample sequenced in a study of blood T cell repertoires in COVID-19. Sequencing used immunoSEQ multiplex PCR; TCRdb keeps in-frame clones, though not all of them. The data hold about 240,000 clones, with around 90% observed a single time. Sequenced material: peripheral blood. The receptors originated from a man between 60 and 75 years old who had recovered from COVID-19.

The chain recombines TRBV7-9 with TRBJ2-4; a possible D gene is TRBD1 (6 bases). V was trimmed by 8 bases and J by 8 bases, leaving 10 bases between them. Germline lookup yields CDR1 SEHNR and CDR2 FQNEAQ (reference sequence). This CDR3 contains 11 residues. The CDR3 protein is CASGQWDIQYF. CDR3 sequence (DNA): TGTGCCAGCGGACAGTGGGACATTCAGTACTTC.

The chain has TRBV4-1 and TRBJ2-1, with TRBD2 matching 11 bases. Germline CDR1 MGHRA, CDR2 YSYEKL. The CDR3 sequence is 15 residues long. V lost 2 bases to trimming and J lost 9 bases; unmatched junction nucleotides: 6. DNA for the CDR3: TGCGCCAGCAGCCAACCGGGTAGCGGGGGGGTTGAGCAGTTCTTC. Translation gives CASSQPGSGGVEQFF.

The genes are TRBV7-2 and TRBJ2-3, with 9 positions matching TRBD2. Germline lookup yields CDR1 SGHTA and CDR2 FQGNSA. V dropped 5 bases and J dropped 0; count of bases not matched to a gene: 3. This CDR3 contains 15 residues. CDR3 bases: TGTGCCAGCAGCCCTAGCGGGACTAGCACAGATACGCAGTATTTT. Encoded protein: CASSPSGTSTDTQYF.

The chain couples TRBV10-3 to TRBJ2-1; 11 nucleotides line up with TRBD1. CDR1 ENHRY and CDR2 SYGVKD come from the germline V gene. This CDR3 has 14 amino acids. J gave up 9 bases and V 8 bases, and 9 bases lay outside the gene matches. The CDR3 DNA follows: TGTGCCATCCAACCAGGACAGGGGGCGCTTGAGCAGTTCTTC. Residues: CAIQPGQGALEQFF.

This clone was seen just once. This chain connects TRBV19 to TRBJ2-1; D may be TRBD2 (6 bases). Germline V lookup: CDR1 LNHDA, CDR2 SQIVND (reference sequence). CDR3 size: 14 residues. V was pared by 6 bases and J by 5 bases, with 14 bases between. CDR3 coding DNA: TGTGCCAGTAGCGGACTATGGGGAAACAATGAGCAGTTCTTC. Its protein is CASSGLWGNNEQFF.

The V and J genes are TRBV5-4 and TRBJ2-7, with D maybe TRBD2 (6 bases). The ends were cut back, 5 bases at V and 3 bases at J, with 9 bases in the middle. From germline, CDR1 is SGHNT and CDR2 YYREEE (reference sequence). The length of the CDR3 is 12 residues. The CDR3 sequence is CASSRRGYEQYV. CDR3 bases: TGTGCCAGCAGTCGGAGGGGCTACGAGCAGTACGTC.

V is TRBV29-1 and J is TRBJ1-2; possible D gene TRBD1, 5 bases. The V and J ends lost 7 bases and 3 bases respectively, with 12 bases between them. The CDR3 is made up of 12 amino acids. CDR1 is SQVTM and CDR2 is ANQGSEA in the germline V gene. CDR3 sequence: CSARWGDYGYTF. The CDR3 nucleotides are TGCAGCGCCCGGTGGGGGGACTATGGCTACACCTTC. Looking up the rest from reference TRBV29-1 and TRBJ1-2 gives the full variable domain: SAVISQKPSRDICQRGTSLTIQCQVDSQVTMMFWYRQQPGQSLTLIATANQGSEATYESGFVIDKFPISRPNLTFSTLTVSNMSPEDSSIYLCSARWGDYGYTFGSGTRLTVV.

V and J are TRBV7-8 and TRBJ2-7, with 8 nucleotides matching TRBD2. J lost 3 bases, V lost 4 bases, and 5 bases had no gene match. CDR3 length equals 14 residues. Per the germline V gene, CDR1 is SGHVS and CDR2 is FQNEAQ. The CDR3 DNA is TGTGCCAGCAGCTCCCAGGCGGGGGGCTACGAGCAGTACTTC. It encodes CASSSQAGGYEQYF.

The CDR3 sequence is CASSLHIYEQYF. The DNA for the CDR3 is TGTGCCAGCAGCCTCCACATATACGAGCAGTACTTC. The chain combines TRBV3-1 (or the pseudogene TRBV3-2) with TRBJ2-7; D unclear. Between the trimmed V and J ends, which lost 4 bases and 4 bases, there was a span of 8 bases. The CDR3 is made up of 12 amino acids. Per the germline V gene, CDR1 is LGHDT and CDR2 is YNNKEL (reference sequence).